The sequence of this T cell receptor (beta chain) was determined in a study of cytomegalovirus exposure and HLA in healthy donors. Findings of the study overall: For presence/absence analyses, sequencing depth was assumed to be roughly uniform across donors. Evidence from a later analysis indicated that most CMV-associated TCR beta chains looked HLA-restricted. Most likely, a cluster of highly shared sequence variants arose as a sequencing artifact. TCR beta sequences reportedly predicted most subjects' HLA-A and HLA-B alleles accurately.

As for this clone: The antigen is not known.

CDR1 is SGHNT and CDR2 is YYREEE in the germline V gene (reference sequence). V was cut by 3 bases and J by 3 bases, with 3 bases left in between. This CDR3 has 11 residues. Both 60 Vbeta primers and 13 Jbeta primers went into the PCR. The protocol was immunoSEQ multiplex PCR, while the TCRdb copy is restricted to in-frame clones and leaves out a portion. The data show some 160,000 clones, roughly 80% seen once. This TCR was sampled from a male donor in good health and CMV-seropositive. The chain has TRBV5-4 and TRBJ1-1, with D hard to call. The sequencing sample was made of PBMCs. The CDR3 region is CASSSYTEAFF. Written as DNA, the CDR3 is TGTGCCAGCAGCTCCTACACTGAAGCTTTCTTT.